This T cell receptor beta chain was recovered during a study of T cell repertoires in cytomegalovirus infection. Germline V gene data show CDR1 as SGHTA and CDR2 as FQGNSA. Germline trimming cut 5 bases from V and 1 base from J; bases unmatched to any gene: 9. This CDR3 is built from 17 residues. At least ten counts were recorded for this clonotype. Each CDR3 protein is one row after TCRdb ran MiXCR on the reads. The sample lists some 240,000 distinct CDR3 sequences; 15% to 20% were seen once. What was sequenced was CD8+ T cells from PBMCs. The clonotype originates from a human donor in good health (CMV status not recorded). Some clones in this sample may be carry-over from other donors' samples. The V and J genes are TRBV7-2 and TRBJ2-3; 10 bases are a match to TRBD2. CDR3 protein: CASSLQAGGPRTDTQYF. CDR3 sequence (DNA): TGTGCCAGCAGCCTACAAGCGGGGGGGCCCCGCACAGATACGCAGTATTTT.